A selection of T cell receptor beta chains follows, all from one sample in a study of blood T cell repertoires in COVID-19. Only in-frame clones appear in the TCRdb table, and some are missing; sequencing was by immunoSEQ multiplex PCR. This repertoire shows 200,000 to 300,000 clones, approximately 86% found once; its top ten account for roughly 5%. Sequences were obtained from peripheral blood. These receptors came from a woman aged 60-70 years with COVID-19, enrolled during active disease. CDR3s include the opening cysteine and the closing phenylalanine or tryptophan. D genes are given only for firm matches. Where a row states a size, it is once, few, many or the class of an expanded clone; other rows omit it.

>TRBJ1-1|TRBV9|NA|NA
TGTGCCAGCAGCGGCACAGGCGTAGTAACTGAAGCTTTCTTT
CASSGTGVVTEAFF
>TRBJ2-3|TRBV27|NA|TRBD2
TGTGCCAGCAGATTGACCGGGAGGCCAAATACGCAGTATTTT
CASRLTGRPNTQYF
>TRBJ2-4|TRBV28|NA|NA
TGTGCCAGCAGTAGGGACACCTTGACCAAAAACATTCAGTACTTC
CASSRDTLTKNIQYF
>TRBJ1-2|TRBV4-3|NA|TRBD1
TGCGCCAGCAGCCAAGACACGAATACAGGGGCCATAAACTATGGCTACACCTTC
CASSQDTNTGAINYGYTF
>TRBJ2-3|TRBV2|NA|TRBD1
TGTGCCAGCAGTGAAAGCAGGGGGAGCACAGATACGCAGTATTTT
CASSESRGSTDTQYF
>TRBJ2-7|TRBV7-8|few|NA
TGTGCCAGCAGCCACTCCGGGAACCTGTACTCCTACGAGCAGTACTTC
CASSHSGNLYSYEQYF
>TRBJ1-1|TRBV21-1|once|NA
TGTGCCAGCAGCACCCGGGACAGGGCGAACACTGAAGCTTTCTTT
CASSTRDRANTEAFF
>TRBJ2-7|TRBV7-9|NA|TRBD1
TGTGCCAGCAGGCCCGGGGGGACAGGGTTCTACGAGCAGTACTTC
CASRPGGTGFYEQYF
>TRBJ1-1|TRBV7-9|few|TRBD1
TGTGCCAGCAGCTTACAGGGGGACACTGAAGCTTTCTTT
CASSLQGDTEAFF
>TRBJ1-1|TRBV19|NA|NA
TGTGCCAGTATATTGGAGGGCGGGCGCACTGAAGCTTTCTTT
CASILEGGRTEAFF
>TRBJ2-2|TRBV9|NA|TRBD2
TGTGCCAGCAGCCCCAGCGGGAGTGGTGCCGGGGAGCTGTTTTTT
CASSPSGSGAGELFF
>TRBJ1-1|TRBV6-1|NA|NA
TGTGCCAGCAGTGAGGGCAGGGTCACTGAAGCTTTCTTT
CASSEGRVTEAFF
>TRBJ1-2|TRBV27|NA|TRBD1
TGTGCCAGCAGTGATCCCAGGGGGCTACCGAATGGCTACACCTTC
CASSDPRGLPNGYTF
>TRBJ2-1|TRBV29-1|NA|NA
TGCAGCGTTGAAAGCGGACGTAACTCCTACAATGAGCAGTTCTTC
CSVESGRNSYNEQFF
>TRBJ2-3|TRBV5-5|NA|NA
TGTGCCAGCAGCTTGTTTCCTAGTCATACAGATACGCAGTATTTT
CASSLFPSHTDTQYF
>TRBJ2-7|TRBV5-1|NA|TRBD1
TGCGCCAGCAGCTTGGCGGGACAGGGGGCCGGCGAGCAGTACTTC
CASSLAGQGAGEQYF
>TRBJ2-7|TRBV18|NA|NA
TGTGCCAGCTCACTGGGCACAGGGCGCTGGAGCTCCTACGAGCAGTACTTC
CASSLGTGRWSSYEQYF
>TRBJ1-6|TRBV30|NA|TRBD1
TGTGCCTGGAGTGCTGACAGGGTACTCAATTCACCCCTCCACTTT
CAWSADRVLNSPLHF
>TRBJ2-1|TRBV15|NA|TRBD2
TGTGCCACCAGCCCCGGGACTAGCGGATACAATGAGCAGTTCTTC
CATSPGTSGYNEQFF
>TRBJ1-4|TRBV19|NA|TRBD1
TGTGCCACCCAACCGGGACAGGGACTTAATGAAAAACTGTTTTTT
CATQPGQGLNEKLFF
>TRBJ2-1|TRBV5-8|NA|TRBD2
TGTGCCAGCAGCCCTGGCCTAGCGGGGCACAATGAGCAGTTCTTC
CASSPGLAGHNEQFF
>TRBJ2-3|TRBV30|NA|TRBD2
TGTGCCTGGAGCGACACTAGCGGGAGTCTTTCAGATACGCAGTATTTT
CAWSDTSGSLSDTQYF
>TRBJ2-3|TRBV19|few|TRBD1
TGTGCCAGTAGTTCCTCCGACAGGGGAGGTCTCACAGATACGCAGTATTTT
CASSSSDRGGLTDTQYF
>TRBJ2-1|TRBV30|NA|NA
TGTGCCTGGACTAGCTACAATGAGCAGTTCTTC
CAWTSYNEQFF
>TRBJ2-4|TRBV30|NA|TRBD2
TGTGCCTGGACTGCGACTAGCGACCCCAAAAACATTCAGTACTTC
CAWTATSDPKNIQYF
>TRBJ1-4|TRBV7-2|NA|NA
TGTGCCAGCAGTGTTCCAGGGACTAATGAAAAACTGTTTTTT
CASSVPGTNEKLFF
>TRBJ2-2|TRBV19|NA|TRBD2
TGTGCCAGTAGTATCGGACTAGCGGGACCCTATCCCCCGAACACCGGGGAGCTGTTTTTT
CASSIGLAGPYPPNTGELFF
>TRBJ1-6|TRBV30|once|TRBD1
TGTGCCTGGAGTGGGGGACAGGATAATTCACCCCTCCACTTT
CAWSGGQDNSPLHF
>TRBJ2-7|TRBV29-1|NA|NA
TGCAGCGTTCTCGACAGTCGCTACGAGCAGTACTTC
CSVLDSRYEQYF